A selection of T cell receptor beta chains follows, all from one sample in a study of cytomegalovirus exposure and HLA in healthy donors. Assay: immunoSEQ multiplex PCR; the TCRdb copy retains only in-frame clones and omits some. The profile shows about 120,000 clones, about 81% of them singletons. The sequenced sample consisted of PBMCs. The source is a man aged 35-49 years in good health and CMV-seronegative. Each CDR3 is given with its conserved first and last residue. The D gene is left open where the match is weak. Clone size is given for some rows only: seen once, a few or many times, or a class if the clone is expanded.

V gene: TRBV30; clone size: -; D gene: -; J gene: TRBJ1-2; CDR3 protein: CAWNTVGGYTF; CDR3 DNA: TGTGCCTGGAATACAGTAGGTGGCTACACCTTC
V gene: TRBV4-1; clone size: few; D gene: -; J gene: TRBJ1-2; CDR3 protein: CASSQEQAANYGYTF; CDR3 DNA: TGCGCCAGCAGCCAAGAGCAGGCAGCTAACTATGGCTACACCTTC
V gene: TRBV6-5; clone size: -; D gene: TRBD2; J gene: TRBJ2-3; CDR3 protein: CASAGQRGRTDTQYF; CDR3 DNA: TGTGCCAGCGCGGGCCAGCGGGGTCGCACAGATACGCAGTATTTT
V gene: TRBV9; clone size: -; D gene: TRBD1; J gene: TRBJ2-3; CDR3 protein: CASSPQGQGGDTQYF; CDR3 DNA: TGTGCCAGCAGCCCACAGGGACAGGGAGGAGATACGCAGTATTTT
V gene: TRBV6-1; clone size: few; D gene: -; J gene: TRBJ2-1; CDR3 protein: CASSEYYRYNEQFF; CDR3 DNA: TGTGCCAGCAGTGAGTATTATCGGTACAATGAGCAGTTCTTC
V gene: TRBV6-5; clone size: -; D gene: -; J gene: TRBJ1-2; CDR3 protein: CASSPVTGNYGYTF; CDR3 DNA: TGTGCCAGCAGCCCCGTTACAGGGAACTATGGCTACACCTTC
V gene: TRBV11-2; clone size: -; D gene: -; J gene: TRBJ2-5; CDR3 protein: CASSLVGGGRETQYF; CDR3 DNA: TGTGCCAGCAGCTTAGTCGGAGGGGGCAGGGAGACCCAGTACTTC
V gene: TRBV21-1; clone size: -; D gene: -; J gene: TRBJ2-5; CDR3 protein: CASSKGRRLETQYF; CDR3 DNA: TGTGCCAGCAGCAAAGGTAGGAGGTTGGAGACCCAGTACTTC
V gene: TRBV9; clone size: -; D gene: TRBD2; J gene: TRBJ2-1; CDR3 protein: CASSDLAGNYNEQFF; CDR3 DNA: TGTGCCAGCAGCGACCTAGCGGGGAATTACAATGAGCAGTTCTTC
V gene: TRBV18; clone size: -; D gene: TRBD1; J gene: TRBJ2-2; CDR3 protein: CASSPGQGNTGELFF; CDR3 DNA: TGTGCCAGCTCACCCGGACAGGGGAACACCGGGGAGCTGTTTTTT
V gene: TRBV15; clone size: -; D gene: -; J gene: TRBJ2-1; CDR3 protein: CATSRDLMRNEQFF; CDR3 DNA: TGTGCCACCAGCAGAGATCTAATGCGGAATGAGCAGTTCTTC
V gene: TRBV7-2; clone size: -; D gene: TRBD1; J gene: TRBJ2-2; CDR3 protein: CASSLIGRGTGELFF; CDR3 DNA: TGTGCCAGCAGCTTAATCGGCAGGGGGACCGGGGAGCTGTTTTTT
V gene: TRBV6-5; clone size: -; D gene: -; J gene: TRBJ1-5; CDR3 protein: CASRRRGPDQPQHF; CDR3 DNA: TGTGCCAGCAGGCGAAGGGGCCCTGATCAGCCCCAGCATTTT
V gene: TRBV25-1; clone size: -; D gene: TRBD1; J gene: TRBJ1-6; CDR3 protein: CASGSGTGVPPLHF; CDR3 DNA: TGTGCCAGCGGTTCCGGGACAGGGGTACCACCCCTCCACTTT
V gene: TRBV7-9; clone size: once; D gene: -; J gene: TRBJ1-6; CDR3 protein: CASSPYRRGNSPLHF; CDR3 DNA: TGTGCCAGCAGCCCCTACAGGAGAGGTAATTCACCCCTCCACTTT
V gene: TRBV7-2; clone size: few; D gene: TRBD2; J gene: TRBJ2-5; CDR3 protein: CASSLVGGRAETQYF; CDR3 DNA: TGTGCCAGCAGCTTAGTAGGCGGGAGGGCGGAGACCCAGTACTTC
V gene: TRBV19; clone size: -; D gene: TRBD1; J gene: TRBJ1-2; CDR3 protein: CASSMGQGVYGYTF; CDR3 DNA: TGTGCCAGTAGTATGGGACAGGGGGTCTATGGCTACACCTTC
V gene: TRBV7-8; clone size: -; D gene: TRBD1; J gene: TRBJ2-2; CDR3 protein: CASSLAGTGSGELFF; CDR3 DNA: TGTGCCAGCAGCTTAGCCGGGACAGGGTCGGGGGAGCTGTTTTTT
V gene: TRBV11-2; clone size: once; D gene: -; J gene: TRBJ2-5; CDR3 protein: CASSNQGRETQYF; CDR3 DNA: TGTGCCAGCAGCAACCAGGGGCGGGAGACCCAGTACTTC
V gene: TRBV6-5; clone size: -; D gene: TRBD1; J gene: TRBJ1-2; CDR3 protein: CASSKTGQGNYGYTF; CDR3 DNA: TGTGCCAGCAGTAAGACGGGACAGGGTAACTATGGCTACACCTTC
V gene: TRBV20-1; clone size: few; D gene: -; J gene: TRBJ1-1; CDR3 protein: CSAASYTEAFF; CDR3 DNA: TGCAGTGCAGCCTCCTACACTGAAGCTTTCTTT
V gene: TRBV28; clone size: -; D gene: -; J gene: TRBJ2-3; CDR3 protein: CASRHRAGADTQYF; CDR3 DNA: TGTGCCAGCCGCCATCGGGCAGGGGCAGATACGCAGTATTTT
V gene: TRBV5-1; clone size: -; D gene: TRBD1; J gene: TRBJ1-4; CDR3 protein: CASSWTGVNEKLFF; CDR3 DNA: TGCGCCAGCAGCTGGACAGGAGTTAATGAAAAACTGTTTTTT
V gene: TRBV30; clone size: -; D gene: -; J gene: TRBJ1-2; CDR3 protein: CAWTQEYGYTF; CDR3 DNA: TGTGCCTGGACACAGGAGTATGGCTACACCTTC
V gene: TRBV6-1; clone size: -; D gene: -; J gene: TRBJ1-6; CDR3 protein: CASSEVTTRGTYYNSPLHF; CDR3 DNA: TGTGCCAGCAGTGAAGTGACGACCCGCGGTACATATTATAATTCACCCCTCCACTTT
V gene: TRBV30; clone size: -; D gene: TRBD2; J gene: TRBJ2-1; CDR3 protein: CARSATSGRANEQFF; CDR3 DNA: TGTGCCCGGAGTGCGACTAGCGGGAGGGCCAATGAGCAGTTCTTC
V gene: TRBV2; clone size: -; D gene: -; J gene: TRBJ2-6; CDR3 protein: CASSDMTGSGANVLTF; CDR3 DNA: TGTGCCAGCAGCGACATGACAGGTTCTGGGGCCAACGTCCTGACTTTC
V gene: TRBV7-9; clone size: -; D gene: -; J gene: TRBJ2-5; CDR3 protein: CASSLVSYRGTQYF; CDR3 DNA: TGTGCCAGCAGCTTAGTTTCCTATCGTGGGACCCAGTACTTC
V gene: TRBV30; clone size: few; D gene: -; J gene: TRBJ1-1; CDR3 protein: CAWSPGTYIARGAFF; CDR3 DNA: TGTGCCTGGAGTCCAGGGACTTATATCGCCCGTGGAGCTTTCTTT
V gene: TRBV19; clone size: once; D gene: -; J gene: TRBJ2-6; CDR3 protein: CASSRGQPGANVLTF; CDR3 DNA: TGTGCCAGCAGCCGAGGACAGCCTGGGGCCAACGTCCTGACTTTC
V gene: TRBV4-3; clone size: -; D gene: -; J gene: TRBJ1-5; CDR3 protein: CASSQDPPGRSNQPQHF; CDR3 DNA: TGCGCCAGCAGCCAAGACCCTCCAGGGCGCAGCAATCAGCCCCAGCATTTT
V gene: TRBV19; clone size: few; D gene: TRBD1; J gene: TRBJ1-1; CDR3 protein: CASMAATGGTEAFF; CDR3 DNA: TGTGCCAGTATGGCAGCAACAGGGGGCACTGAAGCTTTCTTT
V gene: TRBV30; clone size: -; D gene: TRBD1; J gene: TRBJ1-3; CDR3 protein: CAWSAMGQRNTIYF; CDR3 DNA: TGTGCCTGGAGTGCCATGGGACAGCGAAACACCATATATTTT
V gene: TRBV5-4; clone size: -; D gene: -; J gene: TRBJ2-5; CDR3 protein: CASSPVGETQYF; CDR3 DNA: TGTGCCAGCAGCCCGGTCGGTGAGACCCAGTACTTC
V gene: TRBV5-6; clone size: -; D gene: -; J gene: TRBJ1-1; CDR3 protein: CASSLEAGMNTEAFF; CDR3 DNA: TGTGCCAGCAGCTTGGAGGCAGGTATGAACACTGAAGCTTTCTTT
V gene: TRBV5-1; clone size: -; D gene: -; J gene: TRBJ2-3; CDR3 protein: CASSPERPADTQYF; CDR3 DNA: TGCGCCAGCAGCCCGGAGCGCCCGGCGGATACGCAGTATTTT
V gene: TRBV6-1; clone size: -; D gene: -; J gene: TRBJ1-2; CDR3 protein: CASSAPDKIYGYTF; CDR3 DNA: TGTGCCAGCAGTGCACCGGACAAGATCTATGGCTACACCTTC
V gene: TRBV19; clone size: few; D gene: -; J gene: TRBJ1-5; CDR3 protein: CASSGRGREPQHF; CDR3 DNA: TGTGCCAGTAGTGGGCGGGGGAGAGAGCCCCAGCATTTT
V gene: TRBV5-1; clone size: -; D gene: -; J gene: TRBJ1-1; CDR3 protein: CASSLARGHGMNTEAFF; CDR3 DNA: TGCGCCAGCAGCTTGGCCAGGGGCCATGGGATGAACACTGAAGCTTTCTTT
V gene: TRBV9; clone size: -; D gene: -; J gene: TRBJ2-3; CDR3 protein: CASSVEGEDTQYF; CDR3 DNA: TGTGCCAGCAGCGTAGAGGGAGAAGATACGCAGTATTTT
V gene: TRBV30; clone size: -; D gene: TRBD2; J gene: TRBJ2-3; CDR3 protein: CAWSPGLERTQYF; CDR3 DNA: TGTGCCTGGAGTCCGGGACTAGAGAGGACGCAGTATTTT
V gene: TRBV12-5; clone size: -; D gene: -; J gene: TRBJ2-5; CDR3 protein: CASVARETQYF; CDR3 DNA: TGTGCTAGTGTCGCGAGAGAGACCCAGTACTTC
V gene: TRBV29-1; clone size: -; D gene: -; J gene: TRBJ2-6; CDR3 protein: CSVLSPGANVLTF; CDR3 DNA: TGCAGCGTTCTATCGCCTGGGGCCAACGTCCTGACTTTC
V gene: TRBV6-4; clone size: -; D gene: TRBD2; J gene: TRBJ2-3; CDR3 protein: CASLVKRGGTDTQYF; CDR3 DNA: TGTGCCAGCCTTGTAAAGCGGGGGGGCACAGATACGCAGTATTTT
V gene: TRBV7-2; clone size: -; D gene: TRBD2; J gene: TRBJ2-3; CDR3 protein: CASSLVAGDGTDTQYF; CDR3 DNA: TGTGCCAGCAGCTTAGTAGCGGGGGATGGCACAGATACGCAGTATTTT
V gene: TRBV6-1; clone size: many; D gene: -; J gene: TRBJ1-1; CDR3 protein: CASSSSGNTEAFF; CDR3 DNA: TGTGCCAGCTCTAGTTCGGGGAACACTGAAGCTTTCTTT
V gene: TRBV5-1; clone size: -; D gene: -; J gene: TRBJ2-1; CDR3 protein: CASSQATRLTNEQFF; CDR3 DNA: TGCGCCAGCAGTCAGGCAACTAGACTGACGAATGAGCAGTTCTTC